Below, one TCR beta chain is given with its context. The antigen remains undetermined. The sample belongs to a study of shared clonotypes between healthy human individuals. The assay was immunoSEQ multiplex PCR, and TCRdb's table has in-frame clones only and misses some. The table has a few million clones, almost 96% seen once. Whole-study results and caveats: Rarefaction showed sorted-subset sequencing was incomplete despite large depth. Of the naive CD4 clonotypes, approximately 5% were shared across a few donors.

The receptor was isolated from a man in his late teens or twenties in good health. Material: naive CD4+ T cells sorted from blood. Subset meaning: CD45RA+ positively selected.

The CDR3: CAISERLQLQDLSGTSGNTIYF. CDR3 DNA sequence: TGTGCCATCAGTGAGCGTTTGCAGCTGCAAGATCTATCAGGGACCTCTGGAAACACCATATATTTT. The gene calls are TRBV10-3 and TRBJ1-3; a possible D gene is TRBD1 (5 bases). V lost 2 bases and J lost 0, with 29 bases in between. Germline CDR1 reads ENHRY; CDR2 reads SYGVKD. The CDR3 covers 22 residues.